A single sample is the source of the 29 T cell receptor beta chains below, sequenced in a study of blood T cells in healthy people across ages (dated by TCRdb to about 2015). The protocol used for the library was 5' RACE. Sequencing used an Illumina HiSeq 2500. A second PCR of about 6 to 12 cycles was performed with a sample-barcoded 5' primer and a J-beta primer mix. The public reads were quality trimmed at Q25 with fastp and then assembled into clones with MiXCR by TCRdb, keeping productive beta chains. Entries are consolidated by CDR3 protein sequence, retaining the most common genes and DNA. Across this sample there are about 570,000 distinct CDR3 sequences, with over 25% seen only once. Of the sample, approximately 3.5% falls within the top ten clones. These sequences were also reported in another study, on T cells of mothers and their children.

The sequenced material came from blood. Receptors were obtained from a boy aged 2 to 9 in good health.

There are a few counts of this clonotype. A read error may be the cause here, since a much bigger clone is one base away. CDR3 amino acids: CASSLDTGAGANALTF. The CDR3, as DNA: TGTGCCAGCAGCTTGGATACGGGAGCTGGGGCCAACGCCCTGACTTTC. The V gene is TRBV5-5, the J gene TRBJ2-6; D perhaps matches TRBD2 (6 bases). The CDR3 spans 16 residues. Germline CDR1 is SGHKS and CDR2 is YYEKEE (reference sequence).

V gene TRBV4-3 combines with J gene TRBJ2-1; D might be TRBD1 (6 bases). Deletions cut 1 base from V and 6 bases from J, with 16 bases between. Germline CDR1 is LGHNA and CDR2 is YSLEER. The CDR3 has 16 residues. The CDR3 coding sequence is TGCGCCAGCAGCCAAGGACCCCAGGGGTATGGCAATGAGCAGTTCTTC. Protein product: CASSQGPQGYGNEQFF.

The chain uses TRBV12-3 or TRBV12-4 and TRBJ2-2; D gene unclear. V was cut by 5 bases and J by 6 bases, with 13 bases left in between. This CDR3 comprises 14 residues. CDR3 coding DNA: TGTGCCAGCAGTCCTACGACCGACCCCGGGGAGCTGTTTTTT. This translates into CASSPTTDPGELFF.

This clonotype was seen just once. CDR3 in amino acids: CASSYTPVGDTQYF. CDR3 bases: TGTGCCAGCAGTTATACCCCGGTCGGGGATACGCAGTATTTT. V is TRBV6-5 and J is TRBJ2-3; unclear D gene. Germline V gene lookup returns CDR1 MNHEY and CDR2 SVGAGI. Trimming cost V 3 bases and J 6 bases, with 13 bases left between them. This CDR3 spans 14 amino acids.

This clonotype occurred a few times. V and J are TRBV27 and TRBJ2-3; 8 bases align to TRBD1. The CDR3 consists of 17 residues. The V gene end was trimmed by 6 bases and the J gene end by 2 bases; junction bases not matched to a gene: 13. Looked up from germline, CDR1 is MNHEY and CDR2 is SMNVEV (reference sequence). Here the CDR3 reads CASRPLSGTGHTDTQYF. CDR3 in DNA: TGTGCCAGCAGGCCTCTATCCGGGACAGGTCACACAGATACGCAGTATTTT.

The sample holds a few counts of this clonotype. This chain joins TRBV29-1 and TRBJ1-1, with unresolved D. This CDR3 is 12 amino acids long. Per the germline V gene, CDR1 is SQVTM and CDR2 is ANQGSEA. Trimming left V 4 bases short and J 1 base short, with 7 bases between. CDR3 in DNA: TGCAGCGTTGGTCAGCCGAACACTGAAGCTTTCTTT. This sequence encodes CSVGQPNTEAFF.

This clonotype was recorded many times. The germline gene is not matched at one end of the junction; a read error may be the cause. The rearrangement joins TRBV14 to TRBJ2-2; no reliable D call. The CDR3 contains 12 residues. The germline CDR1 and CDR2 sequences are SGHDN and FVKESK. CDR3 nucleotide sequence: TGCGCCAGCAGCCAAGTAGGCGGGGAGCTGTTTTTT. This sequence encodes CASSQVGGELFF.

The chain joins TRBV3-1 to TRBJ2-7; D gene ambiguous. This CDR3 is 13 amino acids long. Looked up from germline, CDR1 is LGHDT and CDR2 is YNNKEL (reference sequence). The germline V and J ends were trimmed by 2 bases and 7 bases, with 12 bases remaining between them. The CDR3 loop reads CASSQLYYNEQYF. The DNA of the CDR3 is TGTGCCAGCAGCCAACTCTACTACAATGAGCAGTACTTC.

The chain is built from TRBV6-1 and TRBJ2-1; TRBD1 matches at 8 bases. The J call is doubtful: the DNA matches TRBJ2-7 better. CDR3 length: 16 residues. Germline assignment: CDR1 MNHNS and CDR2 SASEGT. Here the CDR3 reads CASSDQWDRINYEQYF. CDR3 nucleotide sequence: TGTGCCAGCAGTGACCAATGGGACAGGATCAACTACGAGCAGTACTTC.

The CDR3 here is CASSLSRDTYEQYF. In DNA form, the CDR3 reads TGTGCCAGCAGCTTGTCCAGGGATACCTACGAGCAGTACTTC. The chain recombines TRBV5-5 with TRBJ2-7, with D perhaps TRBD1 (5 bases). CDR1 SGHKS and CDR2 YYEKEE come from the germline V gene (reference sequence). V was shortened by 1 base and J by 2 bases, with 10 bases between the two germline ends. The CDR3 loop spans 14 amino acids.

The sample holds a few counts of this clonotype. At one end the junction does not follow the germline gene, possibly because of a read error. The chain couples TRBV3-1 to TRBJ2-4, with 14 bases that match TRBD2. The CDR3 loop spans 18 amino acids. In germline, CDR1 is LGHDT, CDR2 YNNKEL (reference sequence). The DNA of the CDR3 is TGTGCCAGCAACCAAGATAAGAGACTAGCGGGAGGGAGAAACATTCAGTACTTC. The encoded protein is CASNQDKRLAGGRNIQYF.

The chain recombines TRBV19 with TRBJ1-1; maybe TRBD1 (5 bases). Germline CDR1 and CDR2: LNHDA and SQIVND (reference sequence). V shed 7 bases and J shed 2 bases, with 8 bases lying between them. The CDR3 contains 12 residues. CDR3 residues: CASIQGNTEAFF. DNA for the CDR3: TGTGCCAGTATCCAGGGAAACACTGAAGCTTTCTTT.

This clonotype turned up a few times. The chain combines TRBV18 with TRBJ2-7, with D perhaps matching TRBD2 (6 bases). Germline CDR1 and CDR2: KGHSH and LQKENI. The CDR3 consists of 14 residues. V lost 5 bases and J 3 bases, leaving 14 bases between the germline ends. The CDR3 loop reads CASSETSSHYEQYF. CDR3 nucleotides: TGTGCCAGCTCAGAAACTAGCTCCCACTACGAGCAGTACTTC.

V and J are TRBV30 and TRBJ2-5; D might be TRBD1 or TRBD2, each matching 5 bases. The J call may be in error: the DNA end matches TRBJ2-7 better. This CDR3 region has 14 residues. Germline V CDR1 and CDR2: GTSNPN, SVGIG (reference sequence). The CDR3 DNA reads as TGTGCCTGGAGTGTCGAGGGGCCCTCCTACGAGCAGTACTTC. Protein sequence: CAWSVEGPSYEQYF.

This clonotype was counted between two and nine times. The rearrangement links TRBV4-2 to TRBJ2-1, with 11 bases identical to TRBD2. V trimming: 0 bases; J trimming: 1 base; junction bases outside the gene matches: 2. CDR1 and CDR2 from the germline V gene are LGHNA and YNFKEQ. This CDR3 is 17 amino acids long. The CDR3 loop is CASSQEGLAVSYNEQFF. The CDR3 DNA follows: TGTGCCAGCAGCCAAGAGGGACTAGCGGTATCCTACAATGAGCAGTTCTTC.

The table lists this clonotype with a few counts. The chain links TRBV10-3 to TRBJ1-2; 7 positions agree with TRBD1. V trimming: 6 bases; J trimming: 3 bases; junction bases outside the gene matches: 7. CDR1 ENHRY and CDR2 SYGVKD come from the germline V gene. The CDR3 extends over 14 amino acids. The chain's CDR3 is CAISRNDRDYGYTF. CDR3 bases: TGTGCCATCAGCCGTAATGACAGGGACTATGGCTACACCTTC.

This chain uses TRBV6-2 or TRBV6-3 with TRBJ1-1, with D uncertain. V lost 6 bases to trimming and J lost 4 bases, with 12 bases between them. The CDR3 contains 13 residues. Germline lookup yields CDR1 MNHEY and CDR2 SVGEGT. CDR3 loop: CASRTTLTTEAFF. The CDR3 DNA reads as TGTGCCAGCAGGACGACCCTGACCACTGAAGCTTTCTTT.

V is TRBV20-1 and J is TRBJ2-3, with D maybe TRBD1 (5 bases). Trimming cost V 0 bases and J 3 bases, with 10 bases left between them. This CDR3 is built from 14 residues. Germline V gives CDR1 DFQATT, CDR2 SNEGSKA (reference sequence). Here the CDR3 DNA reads TGCAGTGCTAGAGAGGTGGGGCTGACAGATACGCAGTATTTT. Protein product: CSAREVGLTDTQYF.

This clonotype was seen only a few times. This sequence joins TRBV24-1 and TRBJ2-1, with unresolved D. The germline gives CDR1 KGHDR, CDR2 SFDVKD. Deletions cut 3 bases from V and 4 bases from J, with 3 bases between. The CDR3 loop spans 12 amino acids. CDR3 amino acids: CATSDMYNEQFF. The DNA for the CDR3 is TGTGCCACCAGTGATATGTACAATGAGCAGTTCTTC.

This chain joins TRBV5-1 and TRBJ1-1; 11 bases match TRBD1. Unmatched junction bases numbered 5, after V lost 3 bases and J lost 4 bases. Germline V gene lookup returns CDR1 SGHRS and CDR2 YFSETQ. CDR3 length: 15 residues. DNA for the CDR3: TGCGCCAGCAGCTCCGGGACAGGGGGAACCACTGAAGCTTTCTTT. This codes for CASSSGTGGTTEAFF.

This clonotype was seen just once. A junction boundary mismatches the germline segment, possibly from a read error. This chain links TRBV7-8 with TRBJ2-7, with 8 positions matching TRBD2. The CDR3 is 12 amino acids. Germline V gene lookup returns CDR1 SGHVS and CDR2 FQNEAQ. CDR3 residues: CASSLAGRTSSF. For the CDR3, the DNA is TGTGCCAGCAGCTTAGCGGGGAGGACTAGCTCCTTC.

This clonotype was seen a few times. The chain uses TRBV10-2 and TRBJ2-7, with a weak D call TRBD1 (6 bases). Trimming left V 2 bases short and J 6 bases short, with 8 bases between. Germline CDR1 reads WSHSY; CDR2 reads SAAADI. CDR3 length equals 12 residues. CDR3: CASSETGFEQYF. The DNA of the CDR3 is TGCGCCAGCAGTGAGACAGGGTTCGAGCAGTACTTC.

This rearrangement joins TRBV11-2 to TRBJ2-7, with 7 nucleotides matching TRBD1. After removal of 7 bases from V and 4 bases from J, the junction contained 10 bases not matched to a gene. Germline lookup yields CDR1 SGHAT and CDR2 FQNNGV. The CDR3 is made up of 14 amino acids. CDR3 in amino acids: CASTSNRGMYEQYF. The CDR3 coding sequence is TGTGCCAGCACGTCAAACAGGGGAATGTACGAGCAGTACTTC.

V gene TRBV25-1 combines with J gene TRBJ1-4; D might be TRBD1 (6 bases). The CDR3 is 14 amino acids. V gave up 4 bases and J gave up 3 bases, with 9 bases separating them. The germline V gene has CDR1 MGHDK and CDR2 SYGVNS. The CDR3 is CASSARGPNEKLFF. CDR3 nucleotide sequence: TGTGCCAGCAGTGCCCGGGGGCCTAATGAAAAACTGTTTTTT.

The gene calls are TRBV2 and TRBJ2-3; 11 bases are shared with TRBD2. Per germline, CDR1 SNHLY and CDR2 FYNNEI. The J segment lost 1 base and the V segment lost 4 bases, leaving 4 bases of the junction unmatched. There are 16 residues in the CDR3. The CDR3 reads CASSVLAGGGTDTQYF. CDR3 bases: TGTGCCAGCAGTGTCCTAGCGGGGGGCGGCACAGATACGCAGTATTTT.

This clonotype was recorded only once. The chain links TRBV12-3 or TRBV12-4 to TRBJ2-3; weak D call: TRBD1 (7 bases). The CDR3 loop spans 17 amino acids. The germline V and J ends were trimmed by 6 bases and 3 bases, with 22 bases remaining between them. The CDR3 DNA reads TGTGCCAGCAGACCCTTCACTAGCTCAGGGGGAACAGATACGCAGTATTTT. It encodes CASRPFTSSGGTDTQYF.

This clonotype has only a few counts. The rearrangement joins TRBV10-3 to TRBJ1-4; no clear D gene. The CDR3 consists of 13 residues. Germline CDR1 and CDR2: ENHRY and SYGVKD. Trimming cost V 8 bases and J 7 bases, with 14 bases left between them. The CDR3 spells CAIARWEGEKLFF. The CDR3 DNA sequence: TGTGCCATCGCCCGCTGGGAAGGTGAAAAACTGTTTTTT.

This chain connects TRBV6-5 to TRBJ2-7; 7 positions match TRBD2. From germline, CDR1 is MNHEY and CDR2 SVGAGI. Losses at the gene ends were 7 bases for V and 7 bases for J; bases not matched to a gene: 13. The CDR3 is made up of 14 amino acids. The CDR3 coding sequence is TGTGCCAGCAATCAGCGGGATAATTTTGGGGAGCAGTACTTC. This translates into CASNQRDNFGEQYF.

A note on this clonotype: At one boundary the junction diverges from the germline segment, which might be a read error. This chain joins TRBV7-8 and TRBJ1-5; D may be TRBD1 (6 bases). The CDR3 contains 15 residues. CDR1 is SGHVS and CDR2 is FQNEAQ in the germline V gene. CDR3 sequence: CASSRQTGHHQPQHF. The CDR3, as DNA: TGTGCCAGCAGCAGGCAGACAGGACATCATCAGCCCCAACATTTT.